Shown below are 29 T cell receptor beta chains from a single sample sequenced in a study of graft-versus-host responses after intestinal transplantation (dated by TCRdb to about 2021). The receptor library was made with the immunoSEQ multiplex PCR assay. TCRdb retrieved this table from immuneACCESS and kept in-frame rearrangements only. Not all clones are present; in checked studies, unresolved V genes account for under half, and no reason is known for the remainder. This sample comprises about 47,000 clones, around 96% of them detected only once. Approximately 1.4% of the sample comes from the top ten. The source was PBMCs, collected 330 to 350 days after intestinal transplant. These receptors all come from a human patient who received an intestinal transplant, so some T cells may come from the graft donor.

The genes are TRBV10-1 and TRBJ2-7, with no clear D. Trimming shortened V by 4 bases and J by 0 bases, and 19 bases separated the two germline ends. Germline V gives CDR1 WNHNN, CDR2 SYGVQD (reference sequence). This CDR3 is built from 17 residues. CDR3 protein: CASSVPGLAASSYEQYF. The CDR3, as DNA: TGCGCCAGCAGTGTCCCAGGTCTGGCGGCTAGCTCCTACGAGCAGTACTTC.

The rearrangement joins TRBV6-1 to TRBJ1-5; no firm D call. The CDR3 is made up of 16 amino acids. Germline-derived CDR1 and CDR2 are MNHNS and SASEGT. V was trimmed by 0 bases and J by 4 bases, leaving 13 bases between them. Here the CDR3 DNA reads TGTGCCAGCAGTGAAGCGATACCTTCACGGAATCAGCCCCAGCATTTT. Translated: CASSEAIPSRNQPQHF.

CDR3: CATTAGGSSYNEQFF. CDR3 nucleotide sequence: TGTGCCACCACAGCGGGAGGAAGCTCCTACAATGAGCAGTTCTTC. The rearrangement joins TRBV7-1 to TRBJ2-1; 9 nucleotides align to TRBD2. TRBV7-1 is recorded as an ORF, its role being uncertain. The CDR3 is 15 residues long. V dropped 10 bases and J dropped 0; count of bases not matched to a gene: 7.

The V and J genes are TRBV27 and TRBJ2-7, with D possibly called TRBD1 or TRBD2 (6 bases each). The CDR3 length is 13 residues. V was trimmed by 3 bases and J by 5 bases, leaving 11 bases between them. Germline-derived CDR1 and CDR2 are MNHEY and SMNVEV (reference sequence). CDR3 loop: CASSFSGANEQYF. The DNA for the CDR3 is TGTGCCAGCAGTTTCTCGGGGGCCAACGAGCAGTACTTC.

In this sample, this clone turned up once. V usage is TRBV28 and J usage is TRBJ2-2; the D is unclear. From germline, CDR1 is MDHEN and CDR2 SYDVKM. The CDR3 length is 12 residues. Trimming took 1 base from V and 8 from J, leaving 5 bases between them. CDR3 loop: CASSLLRGELFF. The CDR3 DNA sequence: TGTGCCAGCAGTTTATTAAGAGGGGAGCTGTTTTTT.

V gene TRBV27 combines with J gene TRBJ2-2; no reliable D call. The V gene's germline CDR1 is MNHEY and CDR2 SMNVEV (reference sequence). Trimming left V 6 bases short and J 3 bases short, with 5 bases between. The CDR3 spans 12 residues. The CDR3 sequence is CASSLYTGELFF. The CDR3 DNA reads TGTGCCAGCAGCCTATACACCGGGGAGCTGTTTTTT.

The V call is TRBV19, the J call TRBJ2-7, with a tentative D call TRBD1 (5 bases). The germline V and J ends were trimmed by 3 bases and 6 bases, with 15 bases remaining between them. This CDR3 is 14 amino acids long. Germline loops: CDR1 LNHDA, CDR2 SQIVND (reference sequence). Written as DNA, the CDR3 is TGTGCCAGTAGTATTTTGGGATACCAGGGCGAGCAGTACTTC. It codes for CASSILGYQGEQYF.

In its sample, this clone was seen a few times. The genes are TRBV28 and TRBJ1-3, with D possibly TRBD1 on 6 matching bases. Deletions cut 2 bases from V and 7 bases from J, with 12 bases between. In germline, CDR1 is MDHEN, CDR2 SYDVKM. The CDR3 runs to 14 residues. The CDR3 spells CASSLGPRGNTIYF. CDR3 bases: TGTGCCAGCAGTTTAGGTCCTAGGGGGAACACCATATATTTT.

This chain joins TRBV9 and TRBJ1-1; the D is unclear. CDR3 length equals 12 residues. Per the germline V gene, CDR1 is SGDLS and CDR2 is YYNGEE. The V gene lost 4 bases and the J gene lost 10 bases, with 14 bases spanning the gap. The CDR3 sequence: CASSRGPGVAFF. In nucleotides, the CDR3 is TGTGCCAGCAGCCGCGGACCCGGAGTAGCTTTCTTT.

The gene calls are TRBV5-1 and TRBJ2-3; D is possibly TRBD1 (5 bases). From germline, CDR1 is SGHRS and CDR2 YFSETQ. The length of the CDR3 is 14 residues. The germline V and J ends were trimmed by 0 bases and 6 bases, with 11 bases remaining between them. The CDR3 coding sequence is TGCGCCAGCAGCTTGGACAGGTCAGGGGATACGCAGTATTTT. It specifies CASSLDRSGDTQYF.

The chain links TRBV15 to TRBJ1-1; D is unresolved. The V end lost 0 bases, the J end lost 1 base, and 6 bases lay between the germline ends. Germline CDR1 reads LNHNV; CDR2 reads YYDKDF (reference sequence). The CDR3 extends over 14 amino acids. DNA for the CDR3: TGTGCCACCAGCAGAGATATGAGGAACACTGAAGCTTTCTTT. It encodes CATSRDMRNTEAFF.

The rearrangement uses TRBV5-4 and TRBJ2-3; 9 nucleotides line up with TRBD2. The CDR3 extends over 16 amino acids. The V and J ends lost 4 bases and 6 bases, in that order; junction bases with no gene match: 12. Germline CDR1 and CDR2: SGHNT and YYREEE (reference sequence). CDR3 bases: TGTGCCAGCAGCCAAGGGACTAGCACGGCCCGTGATACGCAGTATTTT. Translated, it gives CASSQGTSTARDTQYF.

The chain couples TRBV11-2 to TRBJ2-7; D might be TRBD1 (6 bases). The germline gives CDR1 SGHAT, CDR2 FQNNGV. V lost 4 bases to trimming and J lost 5 bases, with 15 bases between them. CDR3 length equals 14 residues. The CDR3: CASSSSGESDEQYF. The DNA of the CDR3 is TGTGCCAGCAGCTCATCAGGGGAGAGCGACGAGCAGTACTTC. The full variable domain, with the rest looked up from reference TRBV11-2 and TRBJ2-7, is EAGVAQSPRYKIIEKRQSVAFWCNPISGHATLYWYQQILGQGPKLLIQFQNNGVVDDSQLPKDRFSAERLKGVDSTLKIQPAKLEDSAVYLCASSSSGESDEQYFGPGTRLTVT.

This sequence joins TRBV9 and TRBJ1-5, with no clear D. CDR1 SGDLS and CDR2 YYNGEE come from the germline V gene. The CDR3 covers 14 residues. Trimming took 0 bases from V and 5 from J, leaving 9 bases between them. The DNA of the CDR3 is TGTGCCAGCAGCGTAGGGGTGGAAGATCAGCCCCAGCATTTT. It encodes CASSVGVEDQPQHF.

This chain uses TRBV19 with TRBJ2-7; the match to TRBD1 covers 7 bases. V lost 0 bases and J lost 9; bases outside the gene matches: 8. Germline V gene sequence: CDR1 LNHDA, CDR2 SQIVND (reference sequence). The CDR3 is made up of 14 amino acids. In DNA form, the CDR3 reads TGTGCCAGTAGTATAGATGAGGTGCGACAGGGGCAGTACTTC. As protein: CASSIDEVRQGQYF.

The V and J genes are TRBV5-1 and TRBJ1-5, with D unresolved. The CDR3 is 15 amino acids. The germline V gene encodes CDR1 SGHRS and CDR2 YFSETQ. V was clipped by 6 bases and J by 0 bases, with 13 bases between them. Written as DNA, the CDR3 is TGCGCCAGCAAATCCGACGTAGGTAGCAATCAGCCCCAGCATTTT. Its translation is CASKSDVGSNQPQHF. The complete variable domain, with remaining parts taken from reference TRBV5-1 and TRBJ1-5, reads KAGVTQTPRYLIKTRGQQVTLSCSPISGHRSVSWYQQTPGQGLQFLFEYFSETQRNKGNFPGRFSGRQFSNSRSEMNVSTLELGDSALYLCASKSDVGSNQPQHFGDGTRLSIL.

The genes are TRBV12-5 and TRBJ1-4, with D uncertain. V was cut by 0 bases and J by 5 bases, with 13 bases left in between. The CDR3 contains 16 residues. CDR1 is LGHNT and CDR2 is FRNRAP in the germline V gene. The CDR3 DNA reads TGTGCTAGTGGTTTGGTACGGTCTGGGTCCAATGAAAAACTGTTTTTT. Translation gives CASGLVRSGSNEKLFF.

The V call is TRBV7-9, the J call TRBJ2-1; perhaps TRBD1 as D (5 bases). Trimming left V 4 bases short and J 10 bases short, with 11 bases between. This CDR3 has 12 amino acids. The germline CDR1 and CDR2 sequences are SEHNR and FQNEAQ (reference sequence). CDR3 coding DNA: TGTGCCAGCAGCTCACCGAGACAGGAGCAGTTCTTC. Protein product: CASSSPRQEQFF. Supplemented by reference TRBV7-9 and TRBJ2-1, the full variable domain reads DTGVSQNPRHKITKRGQNVTFRCDPISEHNRLYWYRQTLGQGPEFLTYFQNEAQLEKSRLLSDRFSAERPKGSFSTLEIQRTEQGDSAMYLCASSSPRQEQFFGPGTRLTVL.

For this clone: In the same sample, other DNA sequences code for this CDR3. The CDR3 is CASSYSGGDYNEQFF. The DNA of the CDR3 is TGTGCCAGCAGTTACTCCGGGGGAGATTACAATGAGCAGTTCTTC. This chain uses TRBV6-5 with TRBJ2-1; D is possibly TRBD2 (6 bases). From germline, CDR1 is MNHEY and CDR2 SVGAGI. V lost 0 bases, J lost 4 bases, and 10 bases lay in between. The length of the CDR3 is 15 residues.

The chain employs TRBV6-6 and TRBJ2-7; D remains ambiguous. Per germline, CDR1 MNHNY and CDR2 SVGAGI (reference sequence). The length of the CDR3 is 14 residues. V dropped 6 bases and J dropped 0 bases, with 12 bases sitting between them. DNA of the CDR3: TGTGCCAGCAGGACCCTGCGGACCTCCTACGAGCAGTACTTC. Translating it yields CASRTLRTSYEQYF.

V is TRBV7-9 and J is TRBJ2-1; TRBD1 matches 9 bases. The CDR3 consists of 15 residues. CDR1 and CDR2 (germline): SEHNR, FQNEAQ (reference sequence). V shed 6 bases, J shed 5 bases, and the junction held 8 bases outside the gene matches. Here the CDR3 reads CASRFRGQGNNEQFF. CDR3 DNA sequence: TGTGCCAGCAGATTCCGGGGACAGGGAAACAATGAGCAGTTCTTC.

The gene calls are TRBV6-1 and TRBJ1-2; D not resolved. V was clipped by 7 bases and J by 2 bases, with 5 bases between them. CDR1 is MNHNS, CDR2 SASEGT, per germline. CDR3 length equals 11 residues. CDR3 loop: CASNRNYGYTF. CDR3 coding DNA: TGTGCCAGCAACAGAAACTATGGCTACACCTTC.

Concerning this clone itself: At one end, the junction sequence differs from germline, possibly due to a read error. This chain connects TRBV9 to TRBJ2-7, with D unresolved. This CDR3 contains 15 residues. Germline values: CDR1 SGDLS, CDR2 YYNGEE. CDR3 bases: TGTGCCAGCAGCGCCAGCGTTAGGTATTCCTCCGAGCAGTACTTC. Encoded protein: CASSASVRYSSEQYF.

This CDR3 is CAIRTTTGQGTAGELFF. The DNA for the CDR3 is TGTGCCATCAGGACAACTACCGGACAGGGAACGGCCGGGGAGCTGTTTTTT. This chain uses TRBV10-3 with TRBJ2-2, with 8 bases identical to TRBD1. This CDR3 is built from 17 residues. Germline CDR1 reads ENHRY; CDR2 reads SYGVKD. V lost 6 bases to trimming and J lost 6 bases; unmatched junction nucleotides: 15.

This sequence joins TRBV9 and TRBJ2-7, with TRBD2 as a possible D gene (5 bases). V lost 0 bases and J 3 bases, leaving 13 bases between the germline ends. CDR1 is SGDLS and CDR2 is YYNGEE in the germline V gene. This CDR3 spans 15 amino acids. The CDR3, as DNA: TGTGCCAGCAGCGTAGAGAGGGATTGGGGCTACGAGCAGTACTTC. Protein sequence: CASSVERDWGYEQYF. Complete variable domain (other parts from reference TRBV9 and TRBJ2-7): DSGVTQTPKHLITATGQRVTLRCSPRSGDLSVYWYQQSLDQGLQFLIQYYNGEERAKGNILERFSAQQFPDLHSELNLSSLELGDSALYFCASSVERDWGYEQYFGPGTRLTVT.

The J gene is TRBJ2-1, the V gene TRBV7-6, with 10 bases fitting TRBD2. The J segment lost 5 bases and the V segment lost 8 bases, leaving 6 bases of the junction unmatched. The CDR3 is 14 residues long. CDR1 and CDR2 from the germline V gene are SGHVS and FNYEAQ. The CDR3 sequence is CASGSGGVNNEQFF. CDR3 sequence (DNA): TGTGCCAGCGGAAGCGGGGGGGTCAACAATGAGCAGTTCTTC.

The V gene is TRBV5-1, the J gene TRBJ1-1; D gene ambiguous. Trimming stripped 0 bases from V and 1 base from J, with 10 bases between. The germline V gene has CDR1 SGHRS and CDR2 YFSETQ. This CDR3 region has 15 residues. Here the CDR3 reads CASSLGTDGNTEAFF. The CDR3, as DNA: TGCGCCAGCAGCTTGGGAACGGACGGGAACACTGAAGCTTTCTTT.

This chain uses TRBV28 with TRBJ1-2; no firm D call. The CDR3 is 15 residues long. Trimming cost V 9 bases and J 0 bases, with 17 bases left between them. The germline CDR1 and CDR2 sequences are MDHEN and SYDVKM. CDR3 bases: TGTGCCAGTGGACCTCCGGGCAGACCTAACTATGGCTACACCTTC. Translated: CASGPPGRPNYGYTF.

This rearrangement joins TRBV7-9 to TRBJ1-1; D is uncertain. Trimming took off 4 bases at V and 1 base at J, with 16 bases between the two ends. The CDR3 contains 16 residues. The germline gives CDR1 SEHNR, CDR2 FQNEAQ (reference sequence). The CDR3 loop reads CASSSHPDGPNTEAFF. The CDR3 DNA reads as TGTGCCAGCAGCTCGCACCCGGACGGACCGAACACTGAAGCTTTCTTT.